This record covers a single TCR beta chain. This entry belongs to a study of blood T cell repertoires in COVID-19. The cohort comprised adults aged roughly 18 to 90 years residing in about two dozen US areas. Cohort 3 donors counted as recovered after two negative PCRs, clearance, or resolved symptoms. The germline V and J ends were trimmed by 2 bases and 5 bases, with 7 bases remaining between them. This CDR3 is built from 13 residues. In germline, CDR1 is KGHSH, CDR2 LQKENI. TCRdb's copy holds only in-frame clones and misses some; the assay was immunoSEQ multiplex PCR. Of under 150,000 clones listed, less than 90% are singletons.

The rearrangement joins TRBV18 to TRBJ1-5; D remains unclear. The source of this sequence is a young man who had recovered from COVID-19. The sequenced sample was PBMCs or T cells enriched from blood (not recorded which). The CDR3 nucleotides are TGTGCCAGCTCACCAGGGGAGGATCAGCCCCAGCATTTT. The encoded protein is CASSPGEDQPQHF.